The clone carrying this T cell receptor (beta chain) was counted a single time. The target antigen is unknown. From germline, CDR1 is MGHDK and CDR2 SYGVNS. The CDR3 extends over 16 amino acids. V lost 5 bases to trimming and J lost 0 bases; unmatched junction nucleotides: 7. Libraries were prepared by immunoSEQ multiplex PCR; TCRdb keeps only in-frame clonotypes and omits some of them. Among about 190,000 clones listed, around 92% were seen once. The data originate from a study of T cell responses to AZD1222 COVID-19 vaccine. Study-level background: Timing groups of about 4 and about 12 weeks for second doses were pooled.

Broader study findings: Vaccination with two AZD1222 doses was followed by a rise in Spike-specific TCR breadth and depth. Spike-wide coverage was observed for vaccine-associated CD4 TCRs, with dominant responses at 160-218 and 743-854. Donors were mostly white British, more females; clonal diversity possibly underestimated.

The specimen comprised peripheral blood, sampled on day 0 of AZD1222 vaccination. This sequence joins TRBV25-1 and TRBJ1-3; 7 bases match TRBD1. This clonotype originated in an adult in good health. CDR3: CASSRYGTASGNTIYF. CDR3 nucleotide sequence: TGTGCCAGCAGTAGATACGGGACAGCCTCTGGAAACACCATATATTTT.